The following is a T cell receptor beta chain sequence with its context. The data are from a study of beta chain features in type 1 diabetes. Whole-study context: The number of sorted cells examined across all samples was some 98,000,000.

Reverse transcribing all isolated RNA meant expressed TCRB transcripts were sequenced. The table came from immunoSEQ multiplex PCR; TCRdb's copy has only in-frame clones and leaves some out. The sample lists 860,000 or so clones, roughly a sixth occurring once. V was clipped by 5 bases and J by 8 bases, with 12 bases between them. Germline CDR1 and CDR2: SGHAT and FQNNGV. The CDR3 contains 13 residues. The chain uses TRBV11-2 and TRBJ1-4; D remains unclear. The TCR sequence derives from a woman under 30 in good health. The sequenced sample was naive CD4+ T cells from blood. The DNA of the CDR3 is TGTGCCAGCAGCCCTGGGCCTAGCGAAAAACTGTTTTTT. The encoded protein is CASSPGPSEKLFF.